These T cell receptor beta chains were read from a single sample in a study of blood T cell repertoires in COVID-19. The repertoire was sequenced with immunoSEQ multiplex PCR; TCRdb's copy has only in-frame clones and lacks some. The profile shows around 73,000 clones, around 81% of them singletons. The sequenced sample consisted of peripheral blood. These receptors were collected from a human donor in a cohort sampled during active COVID-19. CDR3s include the opening cysteine and the closing phenylalanine or tryptophan. Each record gives: D gene, V gene, clone size, J gene, CDR3 DNA, CDR3 protein. The D gene is left open where the match is weak. Only part of the rows carry a size: once, few, many, or a class if the clone is expanded.

D gene: .
V gene: TRBV7-9
clone size: .
J gene: TRBJ2-1
CDR3 DNA: TGTGCCAGCAGCTCGCGGGGGCCCCACTCCTACAATGAGCAGTTCTTC
CDR3 protein: CASSSRGPHSYNEQFF

D gene: .
V gene: TRBV5-1
clone size: .
J gene: TRBJ1-6
CDR3 DNA: TGCGCCAGCAGCTTCCGGGGGATCGATTCACCCCTCCACTTT
CDR3 protein: CASSFRGIDSPLHF

D gene: TRBD2
V gene: TRBV4-2
clone size: .
J gene: TRBJ2-3
CDR3 DNA: TGTGCCAGCAGCCAAGATTGGACTAGCGGCCCAGATACGCAGTATTTT
CDR3 protein: CASSQDWTSGPDTQYF

D gene: .
V gene: TRBV7-3
clone size: .
J gene: TRBJ2-7
CDR3 DNA: TGTGCCAGCAGCTTCAGGGGTGGAGACGAGCAGTACTTC
CDR3 protein: CASSFRGGDEQYF

D gene: TRBD1
V gene: TRBV2
clone size: .
J gene: TRBJ2-7
CDR3 DNA: TGTGCCAGCAGTGTCGGGACAGAAAACGAGCAGTACTTC
CDR3 protein: CASSVGTENEQYF

D gene: .
V gene: TRBV6-5
clone size: few
J gene: TRBJ1-1
CDR3 DNA: TGTGCCAGCAGTTCCCCGTGGAGAGACACTGAAGCTTTCTTT
CDR3 protein: CASSSPWRDTEAFF

D gene: TRBD2
V gene: TRBV11-2
clone size: .
J gene: TRBJ2-5
CDR3 DNA: TGTGCCAGCAGCCCCGGACTAGCGGGCGTTTGGGAGACCCAGTACTTC
CDR3 protein: CASSPGLAGVWETQYF

D gene: TRBD1
V gene: TRBV7-2
clone size: .
J gene: TRBJ1-6
CDR3 DNA: TGTGCCAGCAGCCTAGACAGGGTGTCACCCCTCCACTTT
CDR3 protein: CASSLDRVSPLHF

D gene: TRBD1
V gene: TRBV7-9
clone size: .
J gene: TRBJ2-7
CDR3 DNA: TGTGCCAGCAGCTGGGCACGGGGACAGGGGGCTCGGGAGCAGTACTTC
CDR3 protein: CASSWARGQGAREQYF

D gene: TRBD1
V gene: TRBV7-6
clone size: .
J gene: TRBJ1-4
CDR3 DNA: TGTGCCAGCAGCTTAGAAGGGGGCACTGAAAAACTGTTTTTT
CDR3 protein: CASSLEGGTEKLFF

D gene: TRBD1
V gene: TRBV7-2
clone size: .
J gene: TRBJ2-5
CDR3 DNA: TGTGCCAGCAGCCGGACAGGGGCGCGGGAGACCCAGTACTTC
CDR3 protein: CASSRTGARETQYF

D gene: .
V gene: TRBV6-1
clone size: .
J gene: TRBJ1-1
CDR3 DNA: TGTGCCAGCAGGGAAGCTCATTTGGCCCTGTACACTGAAGCTTTCTTT
CDR3 protein: CASREAHLALYTEAFF

D gene: TRBD2
V gene: TRBV5-1
clone size: once
J gene: TRBJ2-7
CDR3 DNA: TGCGCCAGCAGCCCCAGCGGGGCCTACGAGCAGTACTTC
CDR3 protein: CASSPSGAYEQYF

D gene: TRBD2
V gene: TRBV3-1/TRBV3-2
clone size: .
J gene: TRBJ2-3
CDR3 DNA: TGTGCCAGCAGCCGCCTAGCGGGGGGAAGCACAGATACGCAGTATTTT
CDR3 protein: CASSRLAGGSTDTQYF

D gene: .
V gene: TRBV7-9
clone size: .
J gene: TRBJ2-7
CDR3 DNA: TGTGCCAGCAGCTTAGATGGCGGGCCTATCTCCTACGAGCAGTACTTC
CDR3 protein: CASSLDGGPISYEQYF

D gene: .
V gene: TRBV5-4
clone size: .
J gene: TRBJ1-3
CDR3 DNA: TGTGCCAGCAGCTTGGGACAGGTATCGGGAAACACCATATATTTT
CDR3 protein: CASSLGQVSGNTIYF

D gene: .
V gene: TRBV20-1
clone size: .
J gene: TRBJ2-7
CDR3 DNA: TGCAGTGCTAGTCCAGGGTTAAGCTACGAGCAGTACTTC
CDR3 protein: CSASPGLSYEQYF

D gene: .
V gene: TRBV28
clone size: .
J gene: TRBJ2-7
CDR3 DNA: TGTGCCAGCAGGCGTAGGCGGGGGCACTACGAGCAGTACTTC
CDR3 protein: CASRRRRGHYEQYF

D gene: TRBD2
V gene: TRBV15
clone size: few
J gene: TRBJ2-3
CDR3 DNA: TGTGCCACCAGCGGATCGGGACTAACCCGCGGAGATACGCAGTATTTT
CDR3 protein: CATSGSGLTRGDTQYF

D gene: .
V gene: TRBV4-1
clone size: .
J gene: TRBJ2-7
CDR3 DNA: TGCGCCAGCAGCCAAGTGGGGGCCAACGAGCAGTACTTC
CDR3 protein: CASSQVGANEQYF

D gene: TRBD1
V gene: TRBV19
clone size: .
J gene: TRBJ1-5
CDR3 DNA: TGTGCCAGTAAACGTGGGACAGGGGGTACGGCCGGTCAGCCCCAGCATTTT
CDR3 protein: CASKRGTGGTAGQPQHF

D gene: .
V gene: TRBV11-2
clone size: .
J gene: TRBJ1-3
CDR3 DNA: TGTGCCAGCAGCTTAGGTATACAGTCCCGATCTGGAAACACCATATATTTT
CDR3 protein: CASSLGIQSRSGNTIYF

D gene: .
V gene: TRBV7-9
clone size: .
J gene: TRBJ2-6
CDR3 DNA: TGTGCCAGCAGCTCGCCGCCGGGGGCTGGGGCCAACGTCCTGACTTTC
CDR3 protein: CASSSPPGAGANVLTF

D gene: .
V gene: TRBV6-1
clone size: .
J gene: TRBJ2-7
CDR3 DNA: TGTGCCAGCAGTGAAGCCTCGGGACAAACCTACGAGCAGTACTTC
CDR3 protein: CASSEASGQTYEQYF

D gene: TRBD2
V gene: TRBV11-1
clone size: .
J gene: TRBJ2-1
CDR3 DNA: TGTGCCAGCAGGCGGGGGGGCGGAAACAATGAGCAGTTCTTC
CDR3 protein: CASRRGGGNNEQFF

D gene: .
V gene: TRBV7-9
clone size: once
J gene: TRBJ2-3
CDR3 DNA: TGTGCCAGCAGCTCCTTCGCAGGGTCTGAAACAGATACGCAGTATTTT
CDR3 protein: CASSSFAGSETDTQYF

D gene: .
V gene: TRBV29-1
clone size: once
J gene: TRBJ2-7
CDR3 DNA: TGCAGCGTCGCAGGTGAAACCTACGAGCAGTACTTC
CDR3 protein: CSVAGETYEQYF

D gene: TRBD1
V gene: TRBV5-6
clone size: .
J gene: TRBJ1-3
CDR3 DNA: TGTGCCAGCAGGTCGACAGGGGAGGGAAACACCATATATTTT
CDR3 protein: CASRSTGEGNTIYF

D gene: TRBD2
V gene: TRBV6-5
clone size: .
J gene: TRBJ2-3
CDR3 DNA: TGTGCCAGCAGTCGGGGGGAAGGTTGGGATACGCAGTATTTT
CDR3 protein: CASSRGEGWDTQYF

D gene: .
V gene: TRBV5-6
clone size: .
J gene: TRBJ1-2
CDR3 DNA: TGTGCCAGCAGCTTGGTGGCCAGGAACTATGGCTACACCTTC
CDR3 protein: CASSLVARNYGYTF

D gene: TRBD2
V gene: TRBV7-2
clone size: .
J gene: TRBJ2-5
CDR3 DNA: TGTGCCAGCAGCCTACTGGGACTAGCGGGGGGGCGGGAGACCCAGTACTTC
CDR3 protein: CASSLLGLAGGRETQYF

D gene: TRBD1
V gene: TRBV5-1
clone size: .
J gene: TRBJ1-6
CDR3 DNA: TGCGCCAGCAGCTTGTATTTGCTTGGGCAGGGGGCATCTGGCTCACCCCTCCACTTT
CDR3 protein: CASSLYLLGQGASGSPLHF

D gene: .
V gene: TRBV6-6
clone size: .
J gene: TRBJ1-6
CDR3 DNA: TGTGCCAGCAGCGCGGCCAGGGGAAATTCACCCCTCCACTTT
CDR3 protein: CASSAARGNSPLHF

D gene: TRBD2
V gene: TRBV4-1
clone size: .
J gene: TRBJ2-1
CDR3 DNA: TGCGCCAGCAGCCAAATAGCGGGGGAGAGCAATGAGCAGTTCTTC
CDR3 protein: CASSQIAGESNEQFF

D gene: .
V gene: TRBV6-5
clone size: once
J gene: TRBJ1-4
CDR3 DNA: TGTGCCAGCAGTTACGGGGGGGGCGATGAAAAACTGTTTTTT
CDR3 protein: CASSYGGGDEKLFF

D gene: .
V gene: TRBV7-2
clone size: .
J gene: TRBJ1-3
CDR3 DNA: TGTGCCAGCAGCTTAACCAGGGGCACCATATATTTT
CDR3 protein: CASSLTRGTIYF

D gene: TRBD1
V gene: TRBV10-3
clone size: .
J gene: TRBJ1-6
CDR3 DNA: TGTGCCATCCGAGGGGACAGGGGTTCTTCACCCCTCCACTTT
CDR3 protein: CAIRGDRGSSPLHF

D gene: TRBD1
V gene: TRBV11-3
clone size: few
J gene: TRBJ1-6
CDR3 DNA: TGTGCCAGCAGCTTAACGGACAGGGGGCTAAGGTCCTATAATTCACCCCTCCACTTT
CDR3 protein: CASSLTDRGLRSYNSPLHF

D gene: TRBD1
V gene: TRBV3-1/TRBV3-2
clone size: .
J gene: TRBJ1-5
CDR3 DNA: TGTGCCAGCAGCCAATCCGGGACAGGGGTCAATCAGCCCCAGCATTTT
CDR3 protein: CASSQSGTGVNQPQHF

D gene: TRBD2
V gene: TRBV7-6
clone size: few
J gene: TRBJ2-1
CDR3 DNA: TGTGCCAGCAGCTTAGGTTCGGGCGGGGGGGCCTACAATGAGCAGTTCTTC
CDR3 protein: CASSLGSGGGAYNEQFF

D gene: TRBD2
V gene: TRBV19
clone size: few
J gene: TRBJ2-4
CDR3 DNA: TGTGCCAGTAGTATAGCTCCCGCGGGGGGGCGGGGCAAAAACATTCAGTACTTC
CDR3 protein: CASSIAPAGGRGKNIQYF

D gene: .
V gene: TRBV2
clone size: .
J gene: TRBJ1-1
CDR3 DNA: TGTGCCAGCATCCGGACAGCGAACACTGAAGCTTTCTTT
CDR3 protein: CASIRTANTEAFF

D gene: TRBD1
V gene: TRBV27
clone size: .
J gene: TRBJ2-1
CDR3 DNA: TGTGCCAGCAGTATCAGGACAGGGGCCTACAATGAGCAGTTCTTC
CDR3 protein: CASSIRTGAYNEQFF

D gene: TRBD2
V gene: TRBV29-1
clone size: once
J gene: TRBJ2-1
CDR3 DNA: TGCAGCGTTATCCTCGGGACTAGCGTTTACCCCTCCTACAATGAGCAGTTCTTC
CDR3 protein: CSVILGTSVYPSYNEQFF

D gene: .
V gene: TRBV9
clone size: once
J gene: TRBJ2-3
CDR3 DNA: TGTGCCAGCAGCTATGCGGGAACTATATCACACACAGATACGCAGTATTTT
CDR3 protein: CASSYAGTISHTDTQYF

D gene: TRBD1
V gene: TRBV10-3
clone size: few
J gene: TRBJ2-2
CDR3 DNA: TGTGCCATCAGTGAGCGAGGGGGCGAAAACACCGGGGAGCTGTTTTTT
CDR3 protein: CAISERGGENTGELFF

D gene: .
V gene: TRBV20-1
clone size: .
J gene: TRBJ1-4
CDR3 DNA: TGCAGTGCTAGTAGAGGCCAGGGCGGTAATGAAAAACTGTTTTTT
CDR3 protein: CSASRGQGGNEKLFF

D gene: TRBD1
V gene: TRBV10-3
clone size: .
J gene: TRBJ2-7
CDR3 DNA: TGTGCCATCAAAGACAGGGCGAGGGGTGAGCAGTACTTC
CDR3 protein: CAIKDRARGEQYF